This T cell receptor (beta chain) was sequenced in a study of cytomegalovirus exposure and HLA in healthy donors. Study information: Later analysis reported that the 120 or so validation repertoires shared the platform of the 650 to 700 first-cohort repertoires.

CDR1 and CDR2 from the germline V gene are LNHNV and YYDKDF (reference sequence). This CDR3 is built from 16 residues. About this clone: One junction end disagrees with the germline gene, perhaps due to a read error.

TCRdb keeps only in-frame clones here, not all; method: immunoSEQ multiplex PCR. In the table there are 150,000 to 200,000 clones, approximately 85% of which are singletons. V usage is TRBV15 and J usage is TRBJ1-5; 7 positions match TRBD1. The sequencing input was PBMCs. The clonotype was recovered from a woman between 18 and 29 years old in good health and CMV-seronegative. The CDR3 loop reads CASRGGSAYSNQPQHF. In DNA, the CDR3 is TGTGCCTCCAGGGGGGGGTCTGCCTATAGCAATCAGCCCCAGCATTTT.